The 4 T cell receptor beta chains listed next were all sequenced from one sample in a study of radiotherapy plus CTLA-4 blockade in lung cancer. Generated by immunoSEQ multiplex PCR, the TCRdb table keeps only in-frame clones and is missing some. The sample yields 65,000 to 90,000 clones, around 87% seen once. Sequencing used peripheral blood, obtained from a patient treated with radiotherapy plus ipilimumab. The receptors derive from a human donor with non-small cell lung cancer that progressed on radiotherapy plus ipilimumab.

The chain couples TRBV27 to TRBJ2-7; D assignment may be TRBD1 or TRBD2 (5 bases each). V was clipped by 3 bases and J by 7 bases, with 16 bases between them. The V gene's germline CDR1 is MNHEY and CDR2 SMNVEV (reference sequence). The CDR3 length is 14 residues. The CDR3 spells CASSFKGRAGEQYF. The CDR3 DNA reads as TGTGCCAGCAGTTTTAAGGGACGGGCTGGGGAGCAGTACTTC.

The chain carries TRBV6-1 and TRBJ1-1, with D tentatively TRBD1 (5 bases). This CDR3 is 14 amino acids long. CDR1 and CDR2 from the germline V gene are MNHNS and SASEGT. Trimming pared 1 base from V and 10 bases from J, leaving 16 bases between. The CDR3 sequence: CASSEVRFGTPAFF. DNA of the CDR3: TGTGCCAGCAGTGAAGTGCGATTCGGGACTCCAGCTTTCTTT.

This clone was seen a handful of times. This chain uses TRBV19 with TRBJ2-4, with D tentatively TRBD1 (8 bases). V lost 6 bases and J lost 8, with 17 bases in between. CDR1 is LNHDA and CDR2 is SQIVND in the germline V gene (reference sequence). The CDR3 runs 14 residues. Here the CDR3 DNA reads TGTGCCAGTAGACACAGGGGGGGAGAGGACATTCAGTACTTC. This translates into CASRHRGGEDIQYF.

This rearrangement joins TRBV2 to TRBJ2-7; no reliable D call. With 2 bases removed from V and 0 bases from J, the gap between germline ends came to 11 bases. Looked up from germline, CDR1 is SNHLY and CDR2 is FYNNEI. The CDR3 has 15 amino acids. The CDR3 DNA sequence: TGTGCCAGCAGTGAACTTGGGCAAAGCTCCTACGAGCAGTACTTC. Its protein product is CASSELGQSSYEQYF.